A single sample gave rise to the 21 T cell receptor beta chains below, sequenced in a study of technical replicates of blood from a few donors. Data came from immunoSEQ multiplex PCR; TCRdb stores just in-frame clones and leaves some out. The data contain about 14,000 clones, roughly 80% of them singletons. The sample was PBMCs. These receptor sequences come from a human donor in good health.

As for this clone: The same CDR3 can be traced to other DNA sequences in this sample. The chain uses TRBV11-3 and TRBJ2-1; TRBD2 matches at 8 bases. The length of the CDR3 is 14 residues. Germline CDR1 and CDR2: SGHNT and YENEEA. J gave up 2 bases and V 4 bases, and 1 base lay outside the gene matches. This CDR3 reads CASSSGLAYNEQFF. CDR3 sequence (DNA): TGTGCCAGCAGCTCGGGACTAGCCTACAATGAGCAGTTCTTC. Together with reference TRBV11-3 and TRBJ2-1, the CDR3 gives the full variable domain: EAGVVQSPRYKIIEKKQPVAFWCNPISGHNTLYWYLQNLGQGPELLIRYENEEAVDDSQLPKDRFSAERLKGVDSTLKIQPAELGDSAVYLCASSSGLAYNEQFFGPGTRLTVL.

This chain connects TRBV19 to TRBJ2-1; 11 bases are shared with TRBD2. The germline V gene has CDR1 LNHDA and CDR2 SQIVND (reference sequence). The CDR3 loop spans 18 amino acids. Losses at the gene ends were 5 bases for V and 7 bases for J; bases not matched to a gene: 16. The CDR3 reads CASSLAGGPLIPLNEQFF. The CDR3 DNA sequence: TGTGCCAGTAGTTTAGCGGGAGGGCCATTGATTCCGTTAAATGAGCAGTTCTTC.

The rearrangement uses TRBV5-1 and TRBJ2-3; TRBD2 might be the D (5 bases). CDR3 size: 14 residues. CDR1 SGHRS and CDR2 YFSETQ come from the germline V gene. Trimming removed 0 bases from V and 3 bases from J, with 8 bases in between. CDR3: CASSLVLDTDTQYF. CDR3 DNA: TGCGCCAGCAGCTTGGTACTAGATACAGATACGCAGTATTTT.

The CDR3 region is CASSLRRQNYNEQFF. In DNA, the CDR3 is TGTGCCAGCAGTTTAAGGAGACAGAACTACAATGAGCAGTTCTTC. This rearrangement joins TRBV27 to TRBJ2-1; a possible D gene is TRBD1 (5 bases). The V and J ends lost 2 bases and 3 bases respectively, with 11 bases between them. The CDR3 is 15 amino acids. Looked up from germline, CDR1 is MNHEY and CDR2 is SMNVEV (reference sequence).

The chain combines TRBV7-9 with TRBJ2-1; 11 bases map to TRBD2. CDR1 is SEHNR, CDR2 FQNEAQ, per germline (reference sequence). The CDR3 has 16 residues. J lost 4 bases, V lost 6 bases, and 8 bases had no gene match. The CDR3 sequence is CASSPSGTSGYNEQFF. The CDR3 nucleotides are TGTGCCAGCAGTCCTTCCGGGACTAGCGGATACAATGAGCAGTTCTTC.

This chain links TRBV5-1 with TRBJ2-1; 7 bases match TRBD2. Germline V gene sequence: CDR1 SGHRS, CDR2 YFSETQ. J lost 4 bases, V lost 3 bases, and 4 bases had no gene match. The CDR3 totals 14 residues. The CDR3 bases are TGCGCCAGCAGCTCTAGCGGAGGGTACAATGAGCAGTTCTTC. It is translated as CASSSSGGYNEQFF.

This rearrangement joins TRBV10-3 to TRBJ1-1; D possibly corresponds to TRBD1 (6 bases). V lost 3 bases, J lost 3 bases, and 14 bases lay in between. The length of the CDR3 is 15 residues. CDR1 ENHRY and CDR2 SYGVKD come from the germline V gene. CDR3 nucleotide sequence: TGTGCCATCAGTGATGAGGGCAGGGGTTACACTGAAGCTTTCTTT. This codes for CAISDEGRGYTEAFF.

The V call is TRBV14, the J call TRBJ2-1; 10 nucleotides align to TRBD2. V trimming: 4 bases; J trimming: 15 bases; junction bases outside the gene matches: 6. This CDR3 spans 12 amino acids. Germline CDR1 is SGHDN and CDR2 is FVKESK. CDR3: CASSLLAGVLFF. The CDR3 DNA follows: TGTGCCAGCAGCCTCCTAGCGGGGGTTCTGTTCTTC.

The chain recombines TRBV5-1 with TRBJ1-1; the D is unclear. Germline loops: CDR1 SGHRS, CDR2 YFSETQ. The CDR3 extends over 12 amino acids. The ends were cut back, 4 bases at V and 3 bases at J, with 7 bases in the middle. CDR3 nucleotides: TGCGCCAGCAGCAGCGGGGACACTGAAGCTTTCTTT. Translated: CASSSGDTEAFF.

This clone has just one count. The chain links TRBV10-2 to TRBJ2-2; D is ambiguous. Germline assignment: CDR1 WSHSY and CDR2 SAAADI. Between the trimmed V and J ends, which lost 10 bases and 4 bases, there was a span of 7 bases. This CDR3 is built from 11 residues. This CDR3 reads CAIRVTGELFF. The DNA of the CDR3 is TGCGCCATCCGAGTCACCGGGGAGCTGTTTTTT.

CDR3 sequence: CASSQGADTQYF. CDR3 nucleotides: TGTGCCAGCAGCCAGGGGGCAGATACGCAGTATTTT. J is TRBJ2-3 and V is TRBV28; 7 nucleotides line up with TRBD1. The CDR3 spans 12 residues. V was pared by 6 bases and J by 4 bases, with 1 base of the junction left unmatched. Germline CDR1 and CDR2: MDHEN and SYDVKM.

V gene TRBV7-9 combines with J gene TRBJ2-2; the match to TRBD1 covers 9 bases. Germline CDR1 SEHNR, CDR2 FQNEAQ (reference sequence). The CDR3 has 15 residues. J lost 5 bases, V lost 4 bases, and 5 bases had no gene match. CDR3 DNA sequence: TGTGCCAGCAGCTCACGACAGGGGGTAACCGGGGAGCTGTTTTTT. Its translation: CASSSRQGVTGELFF.

The V and J genes are TRBV25-1 and TRBJ2-2; 9 bases align to TRBD1. The CDR3 contains 16 residues. J lost 5 bases, V lost 7 bases, and 11 bases had no gene match. Germline V lookup: CDR1 MGHDK, CDR2 SYGVNS. CDR3 DNA sequence: TGTGCCAGCACCGACCCGGGACAGGGCGATACCGGGGAGCTGTTTTTT. Encoded protein: CASTDPGQGDTGELFF.

V usage is TRBV11-3 and J usage is TRBJ1-3, with D maybe TRBD1 (5 bases). The germline CDR1 and CDR2 sequences are SGHNT and YENEEA. Trimming stripped 1 base from V and 3 bases from J, with 16 bases between. This CDR3 is built from 17 residues. CDR3 sequence (DNA): TGTGCCAGCAGCTTAGTCCCTACCCTCGACAGTGGAAACACCATATATTTT. Protein product: CASSLVPTLDSGNTIYF.

The rearrangement uses TRBV10-1 and TRBJ2-3; 12 bases are shared with TRBD2. Losses at the gene ends were 9 bases for V and 3 bases for J; bases not matched to a gene: 4. Germline V lookup: CDR1 WNHNN, CDR2 SYGVQD (reference sequence). The CDR3 length is 14 residues. This CDR3 reads CARMTSGSTDTQYF. CDR3 in DNA: TGCGCCAGGATGACTAGCGGGAGTACAGATACGCAGTATTTT.

The J gene is TRBJ1-2, the V gene TRBV29-1; TRBD1 matches at 9 bases. Germline loops: CDR1 SQVTM, CDR2 ANQGSEA. The CDR3 consists of 12 residues. After removal of 8 bases from V and 8 bases from J, the junction contained 9 bases not matched to a gene. The CDR3 region is CSTLQGAGGYTF. The CDR3 DNA reads TGCAGCACTCTACAGGGGGCGGGAGGCTACACCTTC.

The V call is TRBV6-5, the J call TRBJ2-3; 7 bases are a match to TRBD1. The V gene's germline CDR1 is MNHEY and CDR2 SVGAGI. The CDR3 length is 15 residues. Trimming at V came to 2 bases and at J to 4 bases, leaving 6 bases not matched to a gene. CDR3 loop: CASSYRYRGADTQYF. In nucleotides, the CDR3 is TGTGCCAGCAGTTACAGGTACAGGGGAGCAGATACGCAGTATTTT.

This clone has only one observation. This rearrangement joins TRBV6-6 to TRBJ1-5; D remains unclear. CDR1 is MNHNY and CDR2 is SVGAGI in the germline V gene (reference sequence). The CDR3 consists of 15 residues. V was clipped by 0 bases and J by 0 bases, with 6 bases between them. In DNA form, the CDR3 reads TGTGCCAGCAGTTACTCAGGAGGTAGCAATCAGCCCCAGCATTTT. This translates into CASSYSGGSNQPQHF.

The gene calls are TRBV6-5 and TRBJ1-4; weak D call: TRBD1 (5 bases). Trimming took 3 bases from V and 7 from J, leaving 18 bases between them. Germline values: CDR1 MNHEY, CDR2 SVGAGI. The CDR3 is 16 residues long. In nucleotides, the CDR3 is TGTGCCAGCAGTTATAACAGGAGGGCGGTTAGTGAAAAACTGTTTTTT. Residues: CASSYNRRAVSEKLFF.

This chain uses TRBV28 with TRBJ2-3, with TRBD2 matching 14 bases. Germline loops: CDR1 MDHEN, CDR2 SYDVKM. The CDR3 sequence is 17 residues long. V shed 2 bases, J shed 2 bases, and the junction held 3 bases outside the gene matches. The CDR3 sequence is CASSLPGLAGATDTQYF. CDR3 in DNA: TGTGCCAGCAGTTTACCGGGACTAGCGGGGGCCACAGATACGCAGTATTTT.

The CDR3 DNA is TGTGCCTGGAGACTAGCGGGAGGGCCCTACAATGAGCAGTTCTTC. This codes for CAWRLAGGPYNEQFF. The rearrangement joins TRBV30 to TRBJ2-1; TRBD2 agrees at 13 bases. The CDR3 totals 15 residues. CDR1 is GTSNPN, CDR2 SVGIG, per germline (reference sequence). V was pared by 3 bases and J by 2 bases, with 1 base of the junction left unmatched.